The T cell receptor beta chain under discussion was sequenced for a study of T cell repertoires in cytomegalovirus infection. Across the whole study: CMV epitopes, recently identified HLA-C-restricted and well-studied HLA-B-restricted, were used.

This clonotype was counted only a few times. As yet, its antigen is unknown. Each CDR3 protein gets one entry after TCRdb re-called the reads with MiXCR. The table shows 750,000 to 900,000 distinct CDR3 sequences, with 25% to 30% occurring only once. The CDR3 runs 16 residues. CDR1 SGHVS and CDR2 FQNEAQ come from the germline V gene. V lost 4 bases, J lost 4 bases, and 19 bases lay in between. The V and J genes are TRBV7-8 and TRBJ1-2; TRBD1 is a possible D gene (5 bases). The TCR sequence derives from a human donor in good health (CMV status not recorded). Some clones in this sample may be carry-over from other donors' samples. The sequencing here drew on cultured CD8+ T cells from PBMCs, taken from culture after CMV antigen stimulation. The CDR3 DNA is TGTGCCAGCAGCTCTATGGACGTCTCAAGGGGCTATGGCTACACCTTC. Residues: CASSSMDVSRGYGYTF.